This TCR beta chain came from a study of regulatory T cells in long-lasting Graves disease. The time point here: newly diagnosed GD, antithyroid drugs for less than 3 months. Generation of the TCR library employed RNA extracted from PBMCs. Per the germline V gene, CDR1 is SGHNT and CDR2 is YYREEE (reference sequence). The CDR3 extends over 14 amino acids. Findings of the study overall: Peripheral blood alone, not thyroid tissue, underwent study.

Arm-PCR of CDR3 regions with iRepertoire HTBI primers generated TCR beta libraries. TCRdb ran MiXCR on the multiplex PCR reads and lists one entry per CDR3 protein. The table has hundreds of thousands of distinct CDR3 sequences, 16% seen once. This clonotype came up a few times. Its target is unknown. The data also belong to a second study, concerning T cells in Graves' hyperthyroidism and ophthalmopathy. As that study records: In the first-round RT-PCR of the TCR CDR3, the HTBI primer set was used.

This sequence originates from a man in his forties with Graves disease. The chain is built from TRBV5-4 and TRBJ2-3; 9 nucleotides match TRBD1. Judging by the DNA end, TRBJ2-7 fits better; the J call may be wrong. The sample here was peripheral blood mononuclear cells (PBMCs), taken at new diagnosis, from a patient treated with antithyroid drugs. The CDR3 sequence is CASSSPGTGYEQYF. CDR3 DNA sequence: TGTGCCAGCAGCAGTCCCGGGACAGGGTACGAGCAGTACTTC.